A single sample gave rise to the 17 T cell receptor beta chains below, sequenced in a study of blood T cell repertoires in COVID-19. Profiling relied on immunoSEQ multiplex PCR, and the TCRdb table lists in-frame clones only, not all of them. The table includes about 340,000 clones, approximately 82% detected once. The sequencing input was peripheral blood. Receptors were obtained from a man aged 25-40 years with active or convalescent COVID-19.

The rearrangement links TRBV5-5 to TRBJ1-2; D is unresolved. V lost 2 bases and J lost 7, with 12 bases in between. Germline lookup yields CDR1 SGHKS and CDR2 YYEKEE (reference sequence). The length of the CDR3 is 13 residues. The CDR3 sequence is CASSFGEGSGYTF. The CDR3 DNA sequence: TGTGCCAGCAGCTTCGGGGAGGGTTCTGGCTACACCTTC.

The rearrangement joins TRBV5-5 to TRBJ2-7; 9 positions match TRBD2. Germline-derived CDR1 and CDR2 are SGHKS and YYEKEE (reference sequence). This CDR3 region has 15 residues. With 5 bases clipped from V and 9 bases from J, the junction kept 15 bases outside the gene matches. The CDR3 DNA sequence: TGTGCCAGCAGTTCTGGACTAGCGACTCCCCCGTCGCAGTACTTC. Its translation: CASSSGLATPPSQYF.

This rearrangement joins TRBV23-1 to TRBJ1-6; 8 nucleotides align to TRBD1. TRBV23-1 is an ORF, and what it does is uncertain. The CDR3 extends over 19 amino acids. The junction had 22 bases not matched to a gene; V was cut back by 5 bases and J by 10 bases. Here the CDR3 reads CASSGIDRGPRWSGSPLHF. The CDR3 DNA is TGCGCCAGCAGTGGAATCGACAGGGGCCCTAGGTGGAGCGGCTCACCCCTCCACTTT.

J is TRBJ2-7 and V is TRBV5-6, with D possibly being TRBD1 (6 bases). Trimming took 3 bases from V and 5 from J, leaving 18 bases between them. The CDR3 loop spans 15 amino acids. Germline assignment: CDR1 SGHDT and CDR2 YYEEEE. In nucleotides, the CDR3 is TGTGCCAGCAGCTGGGGCCCGGACAGTCAAAACGAGCAGTACTTC. It is translated as CASSWGPDSQNEQYF.

The chain links TRBV4-1 to TRBJ1-1, with 9 bases lining up with TRBD1. The CDR3 is 14 residues long. Germline V gene lookup returns CDR1 MGHRA and CDR2 YSYEKL. Trimming removed 3 bases from V and 11 bases from J; junction bases left unmatched: 10. In nucleotides, the CDR3 is TGCGCCAGCAGCCAGAACCAACAGGGGGCGCCGGCTTTCTTT. Protein: CASSQNQQGAPAFF.

V usage is TRBV9 and J usage is TRBJ1-5, with 10 nucleotides matching TRBD1. The CDR3 contains 15 residues. V lost 3 bases and J lost 4; bases outside the gene matches: 4. From germline, CDR1 is SGDLS and CDR2 YYNGEE. CDR3 sequence (DNA): TGTGCCAGCAGCGCAGGGACAGGGGTTAATCAGCCCCAGCATTTT. The encoded protein is CASSAGTGVNQPQHF.

The V gene is TRBV29-1, the J gene TRBJ2-7, with 7 bases lining up with TRBD1. The length of the CDR3 is 13 residues. Germline loops: CDR1 SQVTM, CDR2 ANQGSEA. Germline trimming cut 6 bases from V and 7 bases from J; bases unmatched to any gene: 12. The CDR3, as DNA: TGCAGCGTATCCTTAGAGGGGGCACGAGAGCAGTACTTC. Translated: CSVSLEGAREQYF.

The CDR3: CASSTGSTGMGSYEQYF. The CDR3 bases are TGTGCCAGTAGTACGGGATCCACGGGGATGGGCTCCTACGAGCAGTACTTC. V and J are TRBV19 and TRBJ2-7; D might be TRBD2 (5 bases). The CDR3 sequence is 17 residues long. Germline CDR1 and CDR2: LNHDA and SQIVND (reference sequence). Trimming shortened V by 4 bases and J by 0 bases, and 19 bases separated the two germline ends.

The V and J genes are TRBV14 and TRBJ2-7; TRBD2 might be the D (6 bases). Germline V lookup: CDR1 SGHDN, CDR2 FVKESK. V dropped 1 base and J dropped 5 bases, with 15 bases sitting between them. CDR3 length equals 15 residues. The CDR3 region is CASSQGVTSHDEQYF. DNA for the CDR3: TGTGCCAGCAGCCAAGGCGTCACTAGCCACGACGAGCAGTACTTC.

J is TRBJ2-1 and V is TRBV5-4, with D possibly TRBD1 on 5 matching bases. The CDR3 runs to 16 residues. Germline V gene lookup returns CDR1 SGHNT and CDR2 YYREEE (reference sequence). V dropped 4 bases and J dropped 2 bases, with 16 bases sitting between them. The CDR3 bases are TGTGCCAGCAGCCCTGACAGCCACGACCCCTACAATGAGCAGTTCTTC. It codes for CASSPDSHDPYNEQFF.

V and J are TRBV4-3 and TRBJ2-1; 8 positions agree with TRBD2. The length of the CDR3 is 14 residues. Germline V gene sequence: CDR1 LGHNA, CDR2 YSLEER. V dropped 3 bases and J dropped 7; count of bases not matched to a gene: 5. CDR3: CASSQVGGANEQFF. CDR3 sequence (DNA): TGCGCCAGCAGCCAGGTCGGGGGGGCAAATGAGCAGTTCTTC.

This chain uses TRBV9 with TRBJ1-1; D gene ambiguous. Per the germline V gene, CDR1 is SGDLS and CDR2 is YYNGEE. The CDR3 has 14 residues. V lost 4 bases to trimming and J lost 11 bases, with 21 bases between them. The CDR3, as DNA: TGTGCCAGCAGCCCCCAGATGTCTTACGACAAGGCTTTCTTT. As protein: CASSPQMSYDKAFF. The full variable domain, its missing parts supplied by reference TRBV9 and TRBJ1-1, is DSGVTQTPKHLITATGQRVTLRCSPRSGDLSVYWYQQSLDQGLQFLIQYYNGEERAKGNILERFSAQQFPDLHSELNLSSLELGDSALYFCASSPQMSYDKAFFGQGTRLTVV.

The rearrangement links TRBV3-1 (or the pseudogene TRBV3-2) to TRBJ1-2; possibly TRBD1 for D (6 bases). The CDR3 totals 12 residues. CDR1 is LGHDT and CDR2 is YNNKEL in the germline V gene (reference sequence). V shed 10 bases and J shed 8 bases, with 17 bases lying between them. The CDR3: CAISTGGGGYTF. The CDR3 nucleotides read TGTGCCATCTCGACAGGAGGAGGAGGCTACACCTTC.

The table lists this clone with a count of one. V gene TRBV2 combines with J gene TRBJ2-2, with 8 bases aligning to TRBD1. From germline, CDR1 is SNHLY and CDR2 FYNNEI. The V and J ends lost 1 base and 0 bases, in that order; junction bases with no gene match: 1. This CDR3 spans 16 amino acids. The CDR3 region is CASSEVQGANTGELFF. For the CDR3, the DNA is TGTGCCAGCAGTGAAGTACAGGGGGCGAACACCGGGGAGCTGTTTTTT.

This clone was recorded only once. The chain has TRBV9 and TRBJ1-6; D might be TRBD1 (6 bases). In germline, CDR1 is SGDLS, CDR2 YYNGEE. The V and J ends lost 0 bases and 7 bases respectively, with 23 bases between them. The CDR3 is 19 residues long. The CDR3 region has the DNA TGTGCCAGCAGCGTAGGCCCCACAAGGACAGACATCTCCAATTCACCCCTCCACTTT. Translated: CASSVGPTRTDISNSPLHF.

This clone was seen a few times. The chain recombines TRBV19 with TRBJ1-1; D may be TRBD1 (5 bases). This CDR3 region has 12 residues. The germline CDR1 and CDR2 sequences are LNHDA and SQIVND (reference sequence). The V end was cut by 5 bases, the J end by 10 bases, with 14 bases between. The CDR3, as DNA: TGTGCCAGTAGTCCAACACAAACAGGAGCTTTCTTT. It codes for CASSPTQTGAFF.

This clone was observed a handful of times. V and J are TRBV10-2 and TRBJ2-1; 7 nucleotides line up with TRBD2. The germline V gene has CDR1 WSHSY and CDR2 SAAADI. The CDR3 sequence is 16 residues long. V trimming: 6 bases; J trimming: 4 bases; junction bases outside the gene matches: 12. CDR3 region: CASRRGGTRLYNEQFF. The CDR3 bases are TGCGCCAGCAGAAGGGGAGGGACCCGGTTATACAATGAGCAGTTCTTC.